Below are 4 T cell receptor beta chains sequenced from a single sample in a study of blood T cell repertoires in COVID-19. Here immunoSEQ multiplex PCR was the method, and the copy in TCRdb shows in-frame clones only, minus some. In the table there are 150,000 or so clones, around 87% of which are singletons. The sequenced sample consisted of peripheral blood. The receptor source for this set is an older man with acute or convalescent COVID-19.

The rearrangement joins TRBV2 to TRBJ2-1, with 12 nucleotides matching TRBD2. Germline CDR1 and CDR2: SNHLY and FYNNEI. Trimming at V came to 2 bases and at J to 8 bases, leaving 10 bases not matched to a gene. This CDR3 comprises 17 residues. CDR3 in DNA: TGTGCCAGCAGTGAACTAGCGGGAGGGAGAGATTTCGATGAGCAGTTCTTC. It translates to CASSELAGGRDFDEQFF.

This chain joins TRBV28 and TRBJ2-3; TRBD2 matches 10 bases. The CDR3 is 18 amino acids. Germline CDR1 reads MDHEN; CDR2 reads SYDVKM. The J segment lost 0 bases and the V segment lost 3 bases, leaving 9 bases of the junction unmatched. Written as DNA, the CDR3 is TGTGCCAGCAGTTTGGGAATTAGCGGGGGGTTCAGCACAGATACGCAGTATTTT. Protein: CASSLGISGGFSTDTQYF.

The V call is TRBV5-1, the J call TRBJ2-5; TRBD2 aligns across 7 bases. The V gene end was trimmed by 2 bases and the J gene end by 5 bases; junction bases not matched to a gene: 6. Per germline, CDR1 SGHRS and CDR2 YFSETQ. The CDR3 consists of 14 residues. CDR3: CASSFSGTTETQYF. The CDR3 nucleotides read TGCGCCAGCAGCTTTTCCGGGACTACGGAGACCCAGTACTTC.

This chain uses TRBV5-1 with TRBJ2-2; TRBD2 matches at 9 bases. The germline V gene has CDR1 SGHRS and CDR2 YFSETQ. This CDR3 has 14 amino acids. V dropped 6 bases and J dropped 1; count of bases not matched to a gene: 1. In nucleotides, the CDR3 is TGCGCCAGCAATAGCGGGGGGAACACCGGGGAGCTGTTTTTT. This encodes CASNSGGNTGELFF. Supplemented by reference TRBV5-1 and TRBJ2-2, the full variable domain reads KAGVTQTPRYLIKTRGQQVTLSCSPISGHRSVSWYQQTPGQGLQFLFEYFSETQRNKGNFPGRFSGRQFSNSRSEMNVSTLELGDSALYLCASNSGGNTGELFFGEGSRLTVL.